This TCR beta chain was identified during a study of cytomegalovirus exposure and HLA in healthy donors. A note on this clone: Its antigen remains unidentified. Germline and junction disagree at one end, which may indicate a read error.

Broader study findings: For most TCR beta V segments, an earlier analysis put the productive rate at about 90% or about 30% of the time. Whilst most TCR sequences proved rare, a subset of public TCRs occurred across many donors.

The CDR3 has 16 amino acids. Germline V gene sequence: CDR1 SEHNR, CDR2 FQNEAQ (reference sequence). Researchers ran the PCR with 60 Vbeta and 13 Jbeta primers. Clones were read by immunoSEQ multiplex PCR, and TCRdb kept only the in-frame ones, dropping some. The sample consists of under 200,000 clones, roughly 80% of them appearing once. The sequence derives from a male donor in good health and CMV-seronegative. Input material: PBMCs. V and J are TRBV7-9 and TRBJ1-4; D gene unclear. In DNA form, the CDR3 reads TGTGCCAGCAGCTTAGGTCCGGGCGGAACTAGTGAAAAACTGTTTTTT. Translated, it gives CASSLGPGGTSEKLFF.